This T cell receptor beta chain was sequenced in a study of blood T cell repertoires in COVID-19. Overall study: Samples representing acute and convalescent COVID-19 were sourced from the United States, Italy and Spain. Sources were T cells, B-cell-depleted T cells, or PBMCs; the material itself was cDNA or gDNA.

In the source study's methods: Amplification of reference gene primers provided the estimated nucleated cell counts. Assay: immunoSEQ multiplex PCR; the TCRdb copy retains only in-frame clones and omits some. That table supplies the V and J calls and clone size; D and trimming were determined from the DNA. The sample lists some 520,000 clones, 89% occurring once. The CDR3 length is 12 residues. The germline gives CDR1 SEHNR, CDR2 FQNEAQ (reference sequence). V was shortened by 8 bases and J by 5 bases, with 12 bases between the two germline ends. Followed over time, Seattle patients had been enrolled while infection was active.

The genes are TRBV7-9 and TRBJ2-5, with D tentatively TRBD2 (7 bases). Sequenced: peripheral blood. The origin of this receptor is a young man with COVID-19, enrolled during active disease. In DNA form, the CDR3 reads TGTGCCAGCGGGGGGGCCGAGGAGACCCAGTACTTC. Translating it yields CASGGAEETQYF. The full variable domain, rest sourced from reference TRBV7-9 and TRBJ2-5, is DTGVSQNPRHKITKRGQNVTFRCDPISEHNRLYWYRQTLGQGPEFLTYFQNEAQLEKSRLLSDRFSAERPKGSFSTLEIQRTEQGDSAMYLCASGGAEETQYFGPGTRLLVL.